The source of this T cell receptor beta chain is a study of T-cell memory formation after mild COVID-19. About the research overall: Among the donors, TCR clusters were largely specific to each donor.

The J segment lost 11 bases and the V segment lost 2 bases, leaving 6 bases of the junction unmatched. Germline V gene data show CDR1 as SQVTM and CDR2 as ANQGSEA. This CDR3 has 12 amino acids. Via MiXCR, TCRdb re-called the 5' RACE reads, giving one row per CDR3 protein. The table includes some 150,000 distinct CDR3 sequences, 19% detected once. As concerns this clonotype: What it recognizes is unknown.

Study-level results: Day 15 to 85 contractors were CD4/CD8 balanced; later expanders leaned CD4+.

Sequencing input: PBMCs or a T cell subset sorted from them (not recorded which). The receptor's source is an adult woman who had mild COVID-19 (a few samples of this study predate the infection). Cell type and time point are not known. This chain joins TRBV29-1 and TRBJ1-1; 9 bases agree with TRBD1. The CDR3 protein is CSVETSGTGAFF. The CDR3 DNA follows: TGCAGCGTTGAAACTTCCGGGACAGGGGCTTTCTTT.